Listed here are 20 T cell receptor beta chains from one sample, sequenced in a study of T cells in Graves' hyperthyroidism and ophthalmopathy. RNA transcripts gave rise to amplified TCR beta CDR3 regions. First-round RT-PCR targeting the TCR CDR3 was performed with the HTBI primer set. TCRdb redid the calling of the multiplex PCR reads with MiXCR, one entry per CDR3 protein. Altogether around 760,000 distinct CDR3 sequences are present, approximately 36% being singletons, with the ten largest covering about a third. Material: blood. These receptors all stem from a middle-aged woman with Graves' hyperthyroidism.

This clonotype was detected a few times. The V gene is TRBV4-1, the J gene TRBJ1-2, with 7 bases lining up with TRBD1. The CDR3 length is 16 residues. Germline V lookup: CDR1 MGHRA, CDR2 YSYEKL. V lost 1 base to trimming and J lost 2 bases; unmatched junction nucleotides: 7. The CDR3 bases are TGCGCCAGCAGCCAAGCCGGACAGGAGAAGAACTATGGCTACACCTTC. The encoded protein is CASSQAGQEKNYGYTF.

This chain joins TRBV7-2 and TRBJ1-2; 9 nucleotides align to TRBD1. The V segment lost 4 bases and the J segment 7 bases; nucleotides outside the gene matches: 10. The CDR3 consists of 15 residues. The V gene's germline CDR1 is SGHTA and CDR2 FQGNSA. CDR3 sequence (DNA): TGTGCCAGCAGCTCCGGGACAGGGCCCAGGATTGGCTACACCTTC. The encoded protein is CASSSGTGPRIGYTF.

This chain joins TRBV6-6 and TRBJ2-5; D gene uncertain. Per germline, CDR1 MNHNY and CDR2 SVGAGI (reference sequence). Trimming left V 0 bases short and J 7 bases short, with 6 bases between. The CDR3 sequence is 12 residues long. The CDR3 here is CASSYSNRTQYF. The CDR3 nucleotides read TGTGCCAGCAGTTACTCGAACAGGACCCAGTACTTC.

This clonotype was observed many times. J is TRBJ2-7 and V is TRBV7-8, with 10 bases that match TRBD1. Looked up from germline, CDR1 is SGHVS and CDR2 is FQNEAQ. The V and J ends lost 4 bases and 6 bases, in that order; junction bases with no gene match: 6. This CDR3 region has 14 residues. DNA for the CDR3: TGTGCCAGCAGCTCCGACAGGGGGCTGTTCGAGCAGTACTTC. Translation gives CASSSDRGLFEQYF.

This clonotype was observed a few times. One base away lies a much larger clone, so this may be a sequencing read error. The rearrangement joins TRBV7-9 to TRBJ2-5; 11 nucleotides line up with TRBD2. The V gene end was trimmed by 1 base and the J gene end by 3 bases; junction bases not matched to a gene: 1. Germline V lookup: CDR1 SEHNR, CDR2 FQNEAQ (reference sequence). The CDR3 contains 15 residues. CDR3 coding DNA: TGTGCCAGCAGCTTAGTGGGACTAGCGGAAGAGACCCAGTACTTC. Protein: CASSLVGLAEETQYF.

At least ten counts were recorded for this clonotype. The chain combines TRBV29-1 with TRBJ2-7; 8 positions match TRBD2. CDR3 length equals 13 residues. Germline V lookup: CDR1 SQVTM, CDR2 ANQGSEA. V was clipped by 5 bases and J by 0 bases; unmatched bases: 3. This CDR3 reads CSVRLALSYEQYF. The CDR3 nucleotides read TGCAGCGTTAGACTAGCGCTCTCCTACGAGCAGTACTTC.

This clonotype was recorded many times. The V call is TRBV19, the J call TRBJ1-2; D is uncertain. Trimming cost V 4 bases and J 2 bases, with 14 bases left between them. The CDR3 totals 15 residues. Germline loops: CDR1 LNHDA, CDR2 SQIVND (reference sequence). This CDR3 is CASSRSHILNYGYTF. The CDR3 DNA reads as TGTGCCAGTAGTAGATCCCACATACTCAACTATGGCTACACCTTC. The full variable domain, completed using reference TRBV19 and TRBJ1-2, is DGGITQSPKYLFRKEGQNVTLSCEQNLNHDAMYWYRQDPGQGLRLIYYSQIVNDFQKGDIAEGYSVSREKKESFPLTVTSAQKNPTAFYLCASSRSHILNYGYTFGSGTRLTVV.

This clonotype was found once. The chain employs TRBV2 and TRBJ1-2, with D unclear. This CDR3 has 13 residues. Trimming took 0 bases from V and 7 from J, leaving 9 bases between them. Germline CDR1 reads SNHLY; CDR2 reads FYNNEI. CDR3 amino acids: CASSEAFRGGYTF. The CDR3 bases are TGTGCCAGCAGTGAAGCTTTCCGGGGTGGCTACACCTTC.

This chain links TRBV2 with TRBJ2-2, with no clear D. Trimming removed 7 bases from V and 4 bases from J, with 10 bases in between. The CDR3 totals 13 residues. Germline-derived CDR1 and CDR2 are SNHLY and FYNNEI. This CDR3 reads CASNPRGTGELFF. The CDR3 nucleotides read TGTGCCAGCAACCCCCGTGGCACCGGGGAGCTGTTTTTT.

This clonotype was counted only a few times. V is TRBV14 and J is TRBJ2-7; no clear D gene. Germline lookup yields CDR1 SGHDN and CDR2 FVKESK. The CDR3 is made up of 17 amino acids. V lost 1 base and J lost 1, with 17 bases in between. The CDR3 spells CASSQGGLQDRSYEQYF. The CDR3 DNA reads TGTGCCAGCAGCCAAGGAGGCCTACAAGACCGATCCTACGAGCAGTACTTC.

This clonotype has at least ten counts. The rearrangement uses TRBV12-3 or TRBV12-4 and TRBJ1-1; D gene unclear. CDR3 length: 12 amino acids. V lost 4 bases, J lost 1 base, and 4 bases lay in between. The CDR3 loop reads CASSSKNTEAFF. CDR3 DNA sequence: TGTGCCAGCAGTTCAAAGAACACTGAAGCTTTCTTT.

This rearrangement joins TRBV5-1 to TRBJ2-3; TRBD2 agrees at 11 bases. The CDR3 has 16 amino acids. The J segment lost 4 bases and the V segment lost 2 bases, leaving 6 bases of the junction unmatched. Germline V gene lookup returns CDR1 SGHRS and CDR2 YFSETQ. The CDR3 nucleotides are TGCGCCAGCAGCTTTCTACTAGCGGGAGTCGCAGATACGCAGTATTTT. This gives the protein CASSFLLAGVADTQYF.

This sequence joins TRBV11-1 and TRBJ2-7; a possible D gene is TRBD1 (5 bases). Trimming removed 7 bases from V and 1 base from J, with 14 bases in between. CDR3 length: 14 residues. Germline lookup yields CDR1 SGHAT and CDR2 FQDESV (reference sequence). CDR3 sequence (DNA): TGTGCCAGCACCAATGGGGCCAGTTCCTACGAGCAGTACTTC. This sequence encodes CASTNGASSYEQYF.

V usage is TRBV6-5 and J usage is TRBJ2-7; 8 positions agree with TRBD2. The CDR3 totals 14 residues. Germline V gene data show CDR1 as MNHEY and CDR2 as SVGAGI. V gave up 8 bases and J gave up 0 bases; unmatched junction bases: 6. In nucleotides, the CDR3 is TGTGCCAGCGGGAGACTAGCGCTCTCCTACGAGCAGTACTTC. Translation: CASGRLALSYEQYF.

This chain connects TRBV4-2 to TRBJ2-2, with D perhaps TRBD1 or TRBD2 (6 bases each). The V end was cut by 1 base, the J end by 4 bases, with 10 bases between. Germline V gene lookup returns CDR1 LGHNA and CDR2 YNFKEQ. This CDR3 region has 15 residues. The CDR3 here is CASSQGGGLTGELFF. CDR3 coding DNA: TGTGCCAGCAGCCAAGGAGGGGGACTCACCGGGGAGCTGTTTTTT.

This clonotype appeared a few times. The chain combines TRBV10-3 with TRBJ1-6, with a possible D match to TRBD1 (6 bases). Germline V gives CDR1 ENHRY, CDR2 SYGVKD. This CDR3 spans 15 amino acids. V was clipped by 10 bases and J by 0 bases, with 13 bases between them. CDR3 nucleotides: TGTGCCACCAAGAGGGACACCTCCTATAATTCACCCCTCCACTTT. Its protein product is CATKRDTSYNSPLHF.

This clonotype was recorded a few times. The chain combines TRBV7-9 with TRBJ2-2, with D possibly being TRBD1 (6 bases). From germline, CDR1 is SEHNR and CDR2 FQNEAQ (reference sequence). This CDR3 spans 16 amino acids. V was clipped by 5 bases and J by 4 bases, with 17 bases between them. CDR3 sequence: CASSTRTVETTGELFF. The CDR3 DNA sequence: TGTGCCAGCAGCACACGGACAGTAGAAACCACCGGGGAGCTGTTTTTT.

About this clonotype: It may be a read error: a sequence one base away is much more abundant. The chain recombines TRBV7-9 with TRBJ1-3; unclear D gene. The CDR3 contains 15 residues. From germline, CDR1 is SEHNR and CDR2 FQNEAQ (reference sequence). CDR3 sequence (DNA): TGTGCCAGCAGCTCAACGGCGGTAACTGGAAACGCCATATATTTT. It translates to CASSSTAVTGNAIYF.

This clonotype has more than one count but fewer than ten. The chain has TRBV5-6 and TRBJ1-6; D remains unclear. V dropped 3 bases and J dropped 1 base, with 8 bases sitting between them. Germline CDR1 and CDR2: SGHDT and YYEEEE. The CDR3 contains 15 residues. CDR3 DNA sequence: TGTGCCAGCAGCTACGAGGGTTCCTATAATTCACCCCTCCACTTT. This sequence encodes CASSYEGSYNSPLHF.

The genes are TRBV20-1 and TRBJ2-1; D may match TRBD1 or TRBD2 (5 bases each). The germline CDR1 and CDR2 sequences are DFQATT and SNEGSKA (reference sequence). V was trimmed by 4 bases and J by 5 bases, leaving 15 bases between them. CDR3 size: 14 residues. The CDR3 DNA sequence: TGCAGTGCTATCGGGACGTTGGCAAACAATGAGCAGTTCTTC. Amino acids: CSAIGTLANNEQFF.